These T cell receptor beta chains were read from a single sample in a study of blood T cell repertoires in COVID-19. Using immunoSEQ multiplex PCR, the repertoire was profiled, and TCRdb retains in-frame clones only, with some absent. The table shows around 70,000 clones, with approximately 86% occurring only once. The source material was peripheral blood. These receptors were taken from a man in his sixties with acute or convalescent COVID-19. CDR3s leave out the opening cysteine and the closing phenylalanine or tryptophan.

>TRBJ2-5|TRBV6-5
ASNQRGGQETQY
>TRBJ2-2|TRBV7-9
ASSLSSGAGELF
>TRBJ2-5|TRBV5-4
ASSLEQGAWETQY
>TRBJ1-2|TRBV19
ASRSGQGAVYGYT
>TRBJ2-1|TRBV7-7
ASSRGTGNNEQF
>TRBJ2-2|TRBV7-8
ASSSGQGYTGELF
>TRBJ1-4|TRBV7-9
ASSWTGRKEKLF
>TRBJ1-5|TRBV2
ASSEAAGYQPQH
>TRBJ2-1|TRBV19
ASSIKNDKNEQF
>TRBJ1-6|TRBV3-1/TRBV3-2
ASSQTLTWNNSPLH
>TRBJ1-4|TRBV25-1
ASSDRRVMEKLF
>TRBJ2-5|TRBV7-6
ASSSQGHLQGETQY
>TRBJ2-2|TRBV27
ASTLGGLSTGELF
>TRBJ1-6|TRBV19
ASSLSGSYNSPLH
>TRBJ2-1|TRBV12-5
ASGLVQGHGQNYNEQF
>TRBJ2-5|TRBV11-2
ASSPTSGGQGTQY
>TRBJ2-1|TRBV7-9
ASSSPRGAAYNEQF
>TRBJ1-2|TRBV19
ASSNPGSDYGYT
>TRBJ1-2|TRBV3-1/TRBV3-2
ASSQLRTGGGYGYT
>TRBJ2-3|TRBV25-1
ASSEWVRGSGTDTQY
>TRBJ1-2|TRBV30
AWEGGILYT
>TRBJ1-6|TRBV7-2
ASSSDTGSSYNSPLH
>TRBJ2-3|TRBV2
ATSRPSGGAGDTQY
>TRBJ1-1|TRBV19
ASSPPAVNTEAF
>TRBJ2-3|TRBV3-1/TRBV3-2
ASSQGMGVTDTQY